These 23 T cell receptor beta chains share one sample of origin, sequenced in a study of blood T cell repertoires in COVID-19. Sequencing used immunoSEQ multiplex PCR; TCRdb keeps in-frame clones, though not all of them. Counted here are around 200,000 clones, approximately 85% occurring once; the ten biggest clones make up about 9.1%. The sequenced sample consisted of peripheral blood. The receptor set was obtained from a woman aged 80 or older with acute or convalescent COVID-19.

The chain has TRBV12-5 and TRBJ2-3, with TRBD1 matching 11 bases. The CDR3 is 22 amino acids. V was pared by 1 base and J by 1 base, with 19 bases of the junction left unmatched. Germline CDR1 LGHNT, CDR2 FRNRAP. CDR3 residues: CASGLGSPGTGGTVRGTDTQYF. The CDR3 bases are TGTGCTAGTGGTTTGGGGAGCCCCGGGACAGGGGGAACCGTAAGGGGCACAGATACGCAGTATTTT.

V is TRBV4-3 and J is TRBJ2-1, with 8 bases aligning to TRBD1. This CDR3 is built from 15 residues. From germline, CDR1 is LGHNA and CDR2 YSLEER. J was trimmed by 8 bases and V by 0 bases; bases with no gene match: 6. The CDR3 region has the DNA TGCGCCAGCAGCCAAGATCGCCAGGGGGCCGATGAGCAGTTCTTC. Translated, it gives CASSQDRQGADEQFF.

This clone was observed a single time. The chain couples TRBV12-5 to TRBJ1-5; D is unresolved. Trimming removed 0 bases from V and 0 bases from J, with 12 bases in between. The CDR3 is made up of 17 amino acids. CDR1 is LGHNT and CDR2 is FRNRAP in the germline V gene. DNA for the CDR3: TGTGCTAGTGGTTTGGTACTCGGCAGGTATAGCAATCAGCCCCAGCATTTT. Amino acid sequence: CASGLVLGRYSNQPQHF.

This chain connects TRBV7-6 to TRBJ1-4, with 9 bases identical to TRBD1. Looked up from germline, CDR1 is SGHVS and CDR2 is FNYEAQ. Trimming at V came to 4 bases and at J to 8 bases, leaving 8 bases not matched to a gene. This CDR3 comprises 15 residues. CDR3 in DNA: TGTGCCAGCAGCTCCCCGGACAGGGGAGGAGAAAAACTGTTTTTT. Amino acid sequence: CASSSPDRGGEKLFF.

This clone was seen only once. The gene calls are TRBV27 and TRBJ1-1, with 8 nucleotides matching TRBD1. CDR1 and CDR2 from the germline V gene are MNHEY and SMNVEV (reference sequence). The CDR3 is 15 residues long. V was clipped by 5 bases and J by 3 bases; unmatched bases: 8. The CDR3 DNA sequence: TGTGCCAGCAGTGTGACAGGGGTGGGGGACACTGAAGCTTTCTTT. Its translation is CASSVTGVGDTEAFF.

The V gene is TRBV3-1 (or the pseudogene TRBV3-2), the J gene TRBJ2-2, with 7 bases fitting TRBD1. Trimming at V came to 3 bases and at J to 9 bases, leaving 22 bases not matched to a gene. This CDR3 is 19 amino acids long. Germline V gene lookup returns CDR1 LGHDT and CDR2 YNNKEL (reference sequence). Here the CDR3 reads CASSHSWGGDSLSRRELFF. CDR3 nucleotide sequence: TGTGCCAGCAGCCACTCCTGGGGTGGGGACAGCCTTTCACGGAGGGAGCTGTTTTTT.

J is TRBJ2-5 and V is TRBV21-1; the table assigns TRBD1, which was not confirmed against the DNA. TRBV21-1 is designated a pseudogene. The CDR3 extends over 18 amino acids. CDR3 in DNA: TGTGCCAGCAGCAAAGAGGGGGTCAGACGGTACTATCAAGAGACCCAGTACTTC. It encodes CASSKEGVRRYYQETQYF.

The chain links TRBV30 to TRBJ1-2; D possibly corresponds to TRBD1 (5 bases). The germline V gene has CDR1 GTSNPN and CDR2 SVGIG (reference sequence). The V gene lost 4 bases and the J gene lost 8 bases, with 17 bases spanning the gap. This CDR3 has 13 amino acids. This CDR3 reads CAWTGGRGTGYTF. Here the CDR3 DNA reads TGTGCCTGGACCGGGGGAAGAGGGACGGGCTACACCTTC. Looking up the rest from reference TRBV30 and TRBJ1-2 gives the full variable domain: SQTIHQWPATLVQPVGSPLSLECTVEGTSNPNLYWYRQAAGRGLQLLFYSVGIGQISSEVPQNLSASRPQDRQFILSSKKLLLSDSGFYLCAWTGGRGTGYTFGSGTRLTVV.

This clone was seen a single time. The chain couples TRBV5-4 to TRBJ2-2; the match to TRBD1 covers 11 bases. The CDR3 has 16 residues. Losses at the gene ends were 0 bases for V and 5 bases for J; bases not matched to a gene: 3. Looked up from germline, CDR1 is SGHNT and CDR2 is YYREEE (reference sequence). CDR3 amino acids: CASSLGDRGFTGELFF. In DNA form, the CDR3 reads TGTGCCAGCAGCTTGGGGGACAGGGGGTTTACCGGGGAGCTGTTTTTT.

The chain carries TRBV2 and TRBJ2-3; TRBD2 matches at 16 bases. The CDR3 is 16 residues long. The V and J ends lost 6 bases and 4 bases, in that order; junction bases with no gene match: 4. Germline loops: CDR1 SNHLY, CDR2 FYNNEI. CDR3 sequence reads: CASSPGTSGGADTQYF. The DNA of the CDR3 is TGTGCCAGCAGCCCCGGGACTAGCGGGGGGGCAGATACGCAGTATTTT.

The V call is TRBV10-3, the J call TRBJ1-1; maybe TRBD1 (5 bases). The CDR3 consists of 16 residues. Per the germline V gene, CDR1 is ENHRY and CDR2 is SYGVKD. Trimming removed 0 bases from V and 0 bases from J, with 11 bases in between. The CDR3 region is CAISESRGSLNTEAFF. The CDR3 DNA is TGTGCCATCAGTGAGTCACGGGGGTCCCTGAACACTGAAGCTTTCTTT.

The chain is built from TRBV6-6 and TRBJ1-2; TRBD1 might be the D (5 bases). CDR3 length: 15 residues. V was shortened by 5 bases and J by 4 bases, with 17 bases between the two germline ends. The germline V gene has CDR1 MNHNY and CDR2 SVGAGI (reference sequence). CDR3 sequence: CASSPPEGRVYGYTF. The CDR3 DNA reads TGTGCCAGCAGTCCCCCGGAGGGGAGGGTCTATGGCTACACCTTC.

The chain has TRBV10-3 and TRBJ2-5, with 8 bases identical to TRBD2. This CDR3 contains 15 residues. The V gene's germline CDR1 is ENHRY and CDR2 SYGVKD. Trimming removed 4 bases from V and 1 base from J; junction bases left unmatched: 5. CDR3 loop: CAISVLLAAQETQYF. The CDR3 nucleotides are TGTGCCATCAGTGTACTACTAGCGGCCCAAGAGACCCAGTACTTC.

The V and J genes are TRBV7-9 and TRBJ1-2; unclear D gene. The CDR3 totals 15 residues. Trimming cost V 5 bases and J 0 bases, with 13 bases left between them. The germline gives CDR1 SEHNR, CDR2 FQNEAQ (reference sequence). The chain's CDR3 is CASSQTSGSNYGYTF. CDR3 DNA: TGTGCCAGCAGCCAAACCTCAGGATCTAACTATGGCTACACCTTC.

This chain links TRBV3-1 (or the pseudogene TRBV3-2) with TRBJ2-7; D might be TRBD2 (6 bases). Trimming shortened V by 1 base and J by 2 bases, and 12 bases separated the two germline ends. The CDR3 spans 15 residues. Germline assignment: CDR1 LGHDT and CDR2 YNNKEL (reference sequence). The CDR3 sequence is CASSQVGGNAYEQYF. DNA of the CDR3: TGTGCCAGCAGCCAAGTTGGGGGGAATGCCTACGAGCAGTACTTC.

The V gene is TRBV6-6, the J gene TRBJ2-2; D is possibly TRBD1 (7 bases). Trimming removed 6 bases from V and 4 bases from J, with 18 bases in between. Germline V gene data show CDR1 as MNHNY and CDR2 as SVGAGI (reference sequence). CDR3 length: 16 amino acids. DNA for the CDR3: TGTGCCAGCAGGGCTACAGGGGACTCGCCCACCGGGGAGCTGTTTTTT. This codes for CASRATGDSPTGELFF.

This clone has a single count. The DNA of the CDR3 is TGCGCCAGCAGCTCCGTAGCCGGACTAGCGGGTAATGAGCAGTTCTTC. Translated, it gives CASSSVAGLAGNEQFF. The J gene is TRBJ2-1, the V gene TRBV5-1, with 11 bases aligning to TRBD2. Germline-derived CDR1 and CDR2 are SGHRS and YFSETQ. Losses at the gene ends were 3 bases for V and 7 bases for J; bases not matched to a gene: 9. The CDR3 loop spans 16 amino acids.

The V call is TRBV7-8, the J call TRBJ2-2, with 9 positions matching TRBD1. Germline trimming cut 1 base from V and 3 bases from J; bases unmatched to any gene: 0. The germline gives CDR1 SGHVS, CDR2 FQNEAQ. The CDR3 loop spans 15 amino acids. The DNA for the CDR3 is TGTGCCAGCAGCTTAGGACAGGGGGACACCGGGGAGCTGTTTTTT. This encodes CASSLGQGDTGELFF.

The rearrangement uses TRBV10-3 and TRBJ1-1; 10 nucleotides match TRBD1. With V trimmed by 0 bases and J by 0 bases, 1 base remained unmatched. The CDR3 totals 16 residues. From germline, CDR1 is ENHRY and CDR2 SYGVKD. The CDR3 DNA reads TGTGCCATCAGTGAGTCGGACAGGGGGATGAACACTGAAGCTTTCTTT. This encodes CAISESDRGMNTEAFF.

This chain connects TRBV5-5 to TRBJ1-2; the match to TRBD1 covers 8 bases. After removal of 0 bases from V and 3 bases from J, the junction contained 7 bases not matched to a gene. The CDR3 contains 16 residues. CDR1 is SGHKS, CDR2 YYEKEE, per germline (reference sequence). CDR3 DNA sequence: TGTGCCAGCAGCTTGGCAGCCCCGGGACAGGACTATGGCTACACCTTC. This translates into CASSLAAPGQDYGYTF. Using reference TRBV5-5 and TRBJ1-2 for the parts outside the CDR3, the full variable domain is DAGVTQSPTHLIKTRGQQVTLRCSPISGHKSVSWYQQVLGQGPQFIFQYYEKEERGRGNFPDRFSARQFPNYSSELNVNALLLGDSALYLCASSLAAPGQDYGYTFGSGTRLTVV.

The CDR3 loop is CASSLDTRGWYGYTF. CDR3 bases: TGTGCCAGCAGCTTAGATACGAGGGGGTGGTATGGCTACACCTTC. J is TRBJ1-2 and V is TRBV7-9; D may be TRBD1 (6 bases). Germline CDR1 and CDR2: SEHNR and FQNEAQ (reference sequence). The CDR3 sequence is 15 residues long. The V end lost 1 base, the J end lost 5 bases, and 14 bases lay between the germline ends.

The rearrangement joins TRBV12-3 or TRBV12-4 to TRBJ1-2, with a tentative D call TRBD1 (5 bases). Trimming removed 4 bases from V and 6 bases from J, with 12 bases in between. The CDR3 is 13 residues long. The CDR3 DNA is TGTGCCAGCAGTTGGGGCGGTAGAGATGGCTACACCTTC. This gives the protein CASSWGGRDGYTF.

The rearrangement links TRBV5-8 to TRBJ2-5, with D perhaps matching TRBD2 (6 bases). V dropped 0 bases and J dropped 5 bases, with 11 bases sitting between them. The CDR3 totals 14 residues. Germline V gene data show CDR1 as SGHTS and CDR2 as YDEGEE. The CDR3 loop reads CASSLGGGTETQYF. The CDR3 DNA is TGTGCCAGCAGCTTGGGCGGAGGGACGGAGACCCAGTACTTC.